This T cell receptor beta chain is drawn from a study of T cell responses to AZD1222 COVID-19 vaccine (dated by TCRdb to the early 2020s). As for the study more broadly: Because spike-specific TCR depth and breadth did not differ between the two schedules, AZD1222 recipients who got a second dose at roughly 4 weeks were pooled with those who got a second dose at roughly 12 weeks. A total of more than 230 trial participants underwent TCR sequencing, of whom around 210 had received two doses of AZD1222 and 26 had received two doses of the MenACWY control vaccine. Enrollment into the trials was organized by age into subgroups of 18-55, 56-69 and 70-plus years, and those subgroups contained 148, 28 and 57 TCR-sequenced participants, respectively.

What the study reported, not specific to this receptor: Epitopes outside the regions mutated in the B.1.351 and B.1.1.7 variants were reportedly recognized by nearly half of the unique spike-specific TCRs. Conclusions about previously exposed vaccinees are limited because only six or seven AZD1222 recipients were SARS-CoV-2 seropositive at baseline. In the small 56-69-year group, the increase in depth fell short of significance, most likely because of low power. Most participants were white British and females outnumbered males, and the authors suggested that clonal diversity may have been underestimated. Because no day 14 peak-response samples were available, repertoires were characterized only after the peak T cell response. After two AZD1222 doses, both the breadth and the depth of spike-specific TCRs were significantly higher than at day 0 and than in MenACWY recipients. The vaccine-associated CD4 TCRs covered the entire spike protein, and the dominant responses fell in regions 160-218 and 743-854.

Concerning this clone itself: What this receptor recognizes is not known. No much larger clonotype is one base removed from it; base qualities were not supplied.

The CDR3 regions of human TCRbeta chains were subjected to immunosequencing. The study's processing was this. Repertoire TCRs were matched against a reference library of SARS-CoV-2-specific TCRs generated with the MIRA antigen-specificity platform. Breadth meant the fraction of unique TCRs that were SARS-CoV-2-associated, whereas depth meant the fraction of total T cells that were SARS-CoV-2-associated. Each spike-specific TCR was assigned to its reactive spike region and to a CD4 or CD8 class using the MIRA data. Log10-transformed breadth and depth values were compared by one-way ANOVA with Sidak's multiple comparisons tests. The clones in this table, taken by TCRdb from immuneACCESS, are in-frame only. Not every clone is retained; where verified, under half of the shortfall comes from an unresolved V gene, and the cause of the rest is unknown. From that table come the V and J calls and clone size; the DNA was used to work out D and trimming. This sample comprises 70,000 to 90,000 clones, around 86% of them detected only once. Under 3% of the sample comes from the top ten.

This specimen's time point label, per the study, means: baseline before first vaccination. Vaccinee samples were obtained from the UK trials COV001 and COV002, which included a single-blind randomized controlled phase 2/3 trial of AZD1222 (ChAdOx1 nCoV-19) in healthy adults. For TCRbeta chain sequencing, PBMC samples were collected from trial participants at day 0 and at day 28 after the second dose. Clipping removes 4 bases from V and 4 bases from J, with 3 as the unmatched junction base count. The CDR3 spans 13 residues, from the cysteine through the phenylalanine. Left in the record is the CDR3 DNA by itself, 39 bases read in frame from the first base. The CDR1 and CDR2 encoded by the germline V gene (reference sequence) are MNHEY and SMNVEV.

The sequence was obtained from an adult in good health. Sequenced material: peripheral blood, taken on day 0 of AZD1222 vaccination. The rearranged segments are TRBV27 and TRBJ2-7, with 8 middle bases fitting TRBD2. The CDR3 amino acid sequence is: CASSWRGDYEQYF. The base sequence is TGTGCCAGCAGTTGGCGGGGGGATTACGAGCAGTACTTC.